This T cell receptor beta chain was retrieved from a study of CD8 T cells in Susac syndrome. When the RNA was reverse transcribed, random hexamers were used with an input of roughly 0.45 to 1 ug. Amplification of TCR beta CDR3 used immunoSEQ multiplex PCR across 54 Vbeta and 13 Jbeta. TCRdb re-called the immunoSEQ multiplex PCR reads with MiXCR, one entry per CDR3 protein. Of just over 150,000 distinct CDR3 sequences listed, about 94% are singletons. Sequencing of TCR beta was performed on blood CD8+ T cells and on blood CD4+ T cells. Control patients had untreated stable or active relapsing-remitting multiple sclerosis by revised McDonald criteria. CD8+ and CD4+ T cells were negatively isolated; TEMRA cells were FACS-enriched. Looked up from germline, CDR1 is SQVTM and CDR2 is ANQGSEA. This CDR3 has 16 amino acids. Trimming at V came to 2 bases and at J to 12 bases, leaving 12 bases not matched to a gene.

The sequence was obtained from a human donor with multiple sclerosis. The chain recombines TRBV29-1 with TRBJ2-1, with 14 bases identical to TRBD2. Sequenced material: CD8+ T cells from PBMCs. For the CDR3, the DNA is TGCAGCGTTGAAACCCGACTAGCGGGGGGGCATACTGGGCAGTTCTTC. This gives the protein CSVETRLAGGHTGQFF.